This TCR beta chain was documented in a study of T-cell reconstitution after alpha-beta-depleted transplantation in children. There are many counts of this clonotype. The CDR3 extends over 14 amino acids. Germline assignment: CDR1 KGHDR and CDR2 SFDVKD. The V end lost 2 bases, the J end lost 1 base, and 7 bases lay between the germline ends. As it was prepared, the TCRbeta library received unique molecular identifiers. TCRdb re-derived calls from the PCR reads in MiXCR, one entry per CDR3 protein. The table shows 300,000 to 400,000 distinct CDR3 sequences, with about an eighth occurring only once. J is TRBJ1-1 and V is TRBV24-1; D remains unclear. The sequences come from PBMCs, collected from the stem cell graft. This TCR was recovered from a human donor who donated a stem cell graft to a child with Fanconi anemia. The CDR3 nucleotides read TGTGCCACCAGTGATTATGACCCGAACACTGAAGCTTTCTTT. This gives the protein CATSDYDPNTEAFF.